Shown below are 3 T cell receptor beta chains from a single sample sequenced in a study of cytomegalovirus exposure and HLA in healthy donors. Both 60 Vbeta primers and 13 Jbeta primers went into the PCR. Sequenced by immunoSEQ multiplex PCR; TCRdb stores in-frame clones only, minus some. The sample yields some 130,000 clones, around 75% seen once. Sequencing input: PBMCs. These receptors all stem from a man aged 25-45 years in good health and CMV-seronegative.

This clone was counted a single time. The V call is TRBV30, the J call TRBJ2-3; the match to TRBD1 covers 9 bases. Trimming at V came to 0 bases and at J to 10 bases, leaving 11 bases not matched to a gene. The length of the CDR3 is 15 residues. Germline lookup yields CDR1 GTSNPN and CDR2 SVGIG (reference sequence). The CDR3 reads CAWSVAKTGGSPQYF. DNA of the CDR3: TGTGCCTGGAGTGTAGCGAAAACAGGGGGCTCTCCGCAGTATTTT.

V is TRBV9 and J is TRBJ2-1, with D possibly TRBD2 on 6 matching bases. This CDR3 contains 15 residues. V lost 0 bases, J lost 5 bases, and 12 bases lay in between. Germline-derived CDR1 and CDR2 are SGDLS and YYNGEE. The CDR3 region is CASSVGASAHNEQFF. As DNA, the CDR3 is TGTGCCAGCAGCGTAGGGGCTAGCGCTCACAATGAGCAGTTCTTC.

The rearrangement links TRBV9 to TRBJ1-1; unclear D gene. V was clipped by 0 bases and J by 1 base, with 4 bases between them. Germline CDR1 is SGDLS and CDR2 is YYNGEE. CDR3 size: 13 residues. CDR3 loop: CASSVDGNTEAFF. The CDR3 nucleotides are TGTGCCAGCAGCGTAGACGGGAACACTGAAGCTTTCTTT.